The rows below give T cell receptor beta chains drawn from one sample of a study of CD8 T cells in Susac syndrome. TCRdb reanalysed the immunoSEQ multiplex PCR reads using MiXCR and keeps one entry per CDR3 protein. The sample shows about 21,000 distinct CDR3 sequences, 85% to 95% of them seen only once. What was sequenced was CD8+ T cells from PBMCs. Every receptor here comes from a human donor in good health. The conserved cysteine and the conserved F or W are not part of the CDR3 here. Each record gives: V gene, J gene, CDR3 protein.

TRBV5-6	TRBJ1-5	ASSLDNQPQH
TRBV7-9	TRBJ1-1	ASSLPAGANTEAF
TRBV7-2	TRBJ2-5	ASSHTSGLQETQY
TRBV9	TRBJ2-3	ASSIAGAFTDTQY
TRBV6-1	TRBJ2-7	ASSETAERAYEQY
TRBV5-5	TRBJ2-1	ASSLARLAGALSYNEQF
TRBV7-2	TRBJ2-1	ASSLALAGGLSEQF
TRBV29-1	TRBJ2-4	SVVVRRGGNIQY
TRBV11-2	TRBJ2-3	ASSLRPRGALTDTQY
TRBV27	TRBJ1-4	ASSLSIEAQLF
TRBV4-3	TRBJ1-1	ASSQKGWNTEAF
TRBV29-1	TRBJ1-5	SVEDPGRVDQPQH
TRBV12-3/TRBV12-4	TRBJ2-1	ASSLRGRVSYNEQF
TRBV5-4	TRBJ2-7	ASSYQGYSYEQY
TRBV5-1	TRBJ2-3	ASKDVLTSTDTQY
TRBV7-9	TRBJ1-1	ASSSDTEAF
TRBV27	TRBJ1-5	ASSPRFPHNQPQH
TRBV10-2	TRBJ1-1	ASSEQGGNTEAF
TRBV5-4	TRBJ1-6	ASSSTTRSQPLH
TRBV29-1	TRBJ2-7	SVVSNEQY
TRBV12-3/TRBV12-4	TRBJ2-2	ASTPLSAGELF
TRBV12-3/TRBV12-4	TRBJ2-3	ASKMTGGVDTQY
TRBV5-5	TRBJ2-2	ASSFPQRGVFTGELF
TRBV20-1	TRBJ1-5	SASGSQVSNQPQH
TRBV3-1	TRBJ2-1	ASSPLTSGGLNSYNEQF
TRBV6-5	TRBJ1-2	ASSYQGGTYGYT
TRBV7-6	TRBJ1-1	ASSDRDRVTEAF
TRBV4-3	TRBJ2-7	ASSPNRGLYEQY
TRBV29-1	TRBJ1-3	SVWTDSGNTIY
TRBV4-1	TRBJ1-2	ASSQVPLTGGSYGYT
TRBV7-9	TRBJ1-4	ASTLAGFGTNEKLF
TRBV7-9	TRBJ2-1	ASSRKLLAGASYNEQF
TRBV12-3/TRBV12-4	TRBJ2-1	ASSGLAVEQF
TRBV3-1	TRBJ2-1	ASSPDPPWEEQF
TRBV12-3/TRBV12-4	TRBJ2-7	ASRGGNSYEQY
TRBV3-1	TRBJ1-4	ASSHPSGGLNEKLF
TRBV2	TRBJ2-7	ASISLPPSYEQY
TRBV12-3/TRBV12-4	TRBJ2-4	ASSPGQGAKNIQY
TRBV20-1	TRBJ1-2	SARVARGRGNYGYT
TRBV2	TRBJ2-2	ASSDNTSPTGELF
TRBV3-1	TRBJ1-5	ASSQTDGSNQPQH
TRBV5-6	TRBJ2-3	ASKLGGTHISTDTQY
TRBV2	TRBJ2-1	AAKRGTGSYNEQF
TRBV19	TRBJ1-2	ASSIVSGQGSGYT
TRBV20-1	TRBJ2-7	SAKPHHSYEQY
TRBV7-9	TRBJ2-3	ASSPWTSGSTDTQY
TRBV5-6	TRBJ1-1	ASSSEARVVGAF
TRBV20-1	TRBJ2-1	SAKGGRGPYNEQF
TRBV3-1	TRBJ2-3	ASSQDRGTGIAGSTDTQY
TRBV7-8	TRBJ1-2	ASSSGTGNGYT
TRBV4-3	TRBJ2-7	ASSQGGQLAPYEQY
TRBV6-2/TRBV6-3	TRBJ1-1	ASSYMGIDTEAF
TRBV5-1	TRBJ1-6	ASSSSRTGPYSPLH